This T cell receptor beta chain stems from a study of shared clonotypes between healthy human individuals (dated by TCRdb to between 2020 and 2021). Study-level background: A couple of women and three men aged 18 to 49 years were included in the cohort. For each donor, three plates each were used for CD4 naive and CD4 memory, two plates were used for CD8 naive, and one plate was used for CD8 memory. To estimate repertoire size and how much clonotypes are shared between individuals, the study performed deep sequencing of blood TCR repertoires from roughly five healthy adults. Libraries were prepared and TCR repertoires were sequenced by different laboratories using diverse techniques, in order to increase sequencing depth and limit assay-specific biases. Between about 0.94 and 8.9 billion PBMCs per donor were obtained by leukapheresis. Results the study describes overall, beyond this receptor: The genetic and exposure-history diversity represented was limited by the small number of donors. Incomplete sequencing was indicated by rarefaction of sorted-subset datasets, despite the large sequencing depth. Compared with non-shared clonotypes, the clonotypes found in all four sorted-subset donors had higher generation probabilities. Pairwise subsampling led to the expectation that sequencing depth would affect the degree of clonotype sharing among donors. Larger estimated clonotype richness was generally found for naive subsets than for memory subsets. Roughly 5% of naive CD4, 3.5% of naive CD8, about 2.1% of memory CD4, and 0.4% of memory CD8 clonotypes were shared across several donors. Sampling was limited to blood, and TCR repertoires in tissue likely differ from TCR repertoires in blood.

The donors were healthy, HIV-negative adults with no recently reported acute infections or vaccinations. All donors were Caucasian adults living in Nashville, Tennessee, USA. CD4+ T cells were enriched through magnetic negative selection, after which naive cells were positively selected on CD45RA and the remaining negative fraction served as the memory subset. Blood was collected by leukapheresis, and PBMCs were isolated by Ficoll-Histopaque density gradient centrifugation and then cryopreserved in liquid nitrogen vapor phase. Analytical flow cytometry was used to check the purity and quantity of every magnetically sorted T cell population. Each sorted fraction had its genomic DNA isolated and then quantified by UV absorbance on a Nanodrop 2000c. Using the deep immunoSEQ assay, TCR CDR3 regions were amplified from genomic DNA by multiplex PCR. Genomic DNA extracted from each cell subset was distributed evenly over all wells of several immunoSEQ 96-well plates, and each plate served as one replicate. Each replicate PCR for sorted subsets received about 0.2 ug genomic DNA, equal to about 30,000 T cell genomes. Purified libraries were quantified with a Qubit 3.0 fluorometer, sized on a Bioanalyzer 2100, and re-quantified with the KAPA Library Quantification kit. Each immunoSEQ 96-well plate was sequenced on its own single-read 150-cycle Illumina NextSeq 550 flow cell. As for how the authors treated the data: Because only junctional sequences without quality scores were contained in the immunoSEQ output, filtering matching that applied to full-length reads could not be performed. To assign V/J genes and CDR3, sequences were annotated using PyIR, a Python wrapper for IgBLAST v1.9, with IMGT germline references. Reads were removed for weak V/J assignments (E-value above 1e-6), missing CDR3, stop codons, out-of-frame junctions, or ambiguous translated residues. V3J clonotypes were defined as sequences sharing an identical inferred V gene, J gene, and CDR3 amino acid sequence. Percentage overlap between repertoires was computed as shared unique clonotypes divided by the size of the smaller repertoire. Richness of each repertoire was evaluated using RTK rarefaction, the Chao1 estimator, and Recon v2.1 estimates of unobserved clonotypes. OLGA was used to compute generation probabilities for all TCRbeta clonotypes that the gDNA method yielded from several donors. The source is immuneACCESS, and TCRdb retained only in-frame sequences with V and J called. Part of the clones is not carried over; for the studies checked, unresolved V genes explain less than half of this, and the remainder is unexplained. That table is the source of V, J and clone size, and D and trimming were worked out from the DNA. The sample table lists around 200,000 clones, approximately 70% of them with a count of one. Roughly 10% of the sample belongs to the ten largest clones.

Turning to this clone: Its binding antigen is unknown. Base qualities were left out, and no much larger clone turns up one base away.

CDR1 SGHDN and CDR2 FVKESK were looked up in the germline V gene. The CDR3, cysteine through phenylalanine, is 17 amino acids long. Of the read, only the CDR3 DNA is kept; its 51 bases are in frame from base 1. Unmatched junction bases come to 15, with V trimmed by 3 bases and J by 8 bases. This sequence was found in a man aged 25-40 years in good health. The sequenced sample was memory CD4+ T cells sorted from blood. Interpreted using the paper, the cell subset or site label stands for: CD45RA-negative fraction. The receptor chain draws on TRBV14 and TRBJ2-3, with 9 junctional bases fitting TRBD2. In nucleotides, the sequence is TGTGCCAGCAGCCAGGCGTTGAGGGCGGGAGGGCCTGGTACGCAGTATTTT. Its coded protein is CASSQALRAGGPGTQYF.